A single sample is the source of the 26 T cell receptor beta chains below, sequenced in a study of CD8+CD57+ T cells in acquired aplastic anemia. TCR beta VDJ and CDR3 profiling used genomic DNA as template. TCRdb passed the reads through MiXCR, listing each CDR3 protein once. The table includes some 150,000 distinct CDR3 sequences, less than 60% detected once. Patients sequenced had flow cytometry evidence of CD8+CD57+ cell expansion. The material sequenced was sorted CD4+, CD8+, or CD8+CD57+ T cells (not recorded which) from PBMCs. All receptors come from a human donor with aplastic anemia.

This clonotype was found once. The gene calls are TRBV2 and TRBJ1-2; D perhaps matches TRBD1 (6 bases). V was trimmed by 6 bases and J by 4 bases, leaving 15 bases between them. The CDR3 has 14 residues. The germline gives CDR1 SNHLY, CDR2 FYNNEI. CDR3 protein: CASREDSASYGYTF. The CDR3 DNA sequence: TGTGCCAGCAGGGAGGACAGTGCTTCCTATGGCTACACCTTC.

This clonotype came up a few times. The genes are TRBV7-9 and TRBJ2-7; D remains unclear. The CDR3 is 12 amino acids. Trimming took 5 bases from V and 6 from J, leaving 11 bases between them. The germline CDR1 and CDR2 sequences are SEHNR and FQNEAQ (reference sequence). The CDR3 is CASSLFSGEQYF. CDR3 coding DNA: TGTGCCAGCAGCCTATTCTCTGGCGAGCAGTACTTC.

This clonotype was observed at least ten times. Since the CDR3 does not end with the conserved phenylalanine or tryptophan, this likely comes from a read error. This chain joins TRBV19 and TRBJ1-3; D remains unclear. CDR1 and CDR2 from the germline V gene are LNHDA and SQIVND (reference sequence). This CDR3 region has 14 residues. The V end lost 7 bases, the J end lost 0 bases, and 10 bases lay between the germline ends. The CDR3 DNA reads as TGTGCCAGTATACAAGGGAGCTCTGGAAACACCATATATCTT. It translates to CASIQGSSGNTIYL.

This chain connects TRBV4-1 to TRBJ1-4, with 9 bases identical to TRBD1. The CDR3 spans 17 residues. V trimming: 0 bases; J trimming: 4 bases; junction bases outside the gene matches: 6. Germline loops: CDR1 MGHRA, CDR2 YSYEKL. The CDR3 DNA is TGCGCCAGCAGCCAAGATTACGGGACAGGGAGTAATGAAAAACTGTTTTTT. Translation: CASSQDYGTGSNEKLFF.

This chain joins TRBV25-1 and TRBJ2-5; D remains ambiguous. V lost 6 bases to trimming and J lost 4 bases, with 15 bases between them. The CDR3 runs to 14 residues. Germline values: CDR1 MGHDK, CDR2 SYGVNS. DNA of the CDR3: TGTGCCAGCAGCTTACGTGGCCCGGGAGAGACCCAGTACTTC. Encoded protein: CASSLRGPGETQYF.

The gene calls are TRBV2 and TRBJ2-3; 8 positions agree with TRBD1. Germline-derived CDR1 and CDR2 are SNHLY and FYNNEI. V lost 4 bases to trimming and J lost 3 bases; unmatched junction nucleotides: 3. The CDR3 runs 14 residues. The CDR3 DNA sequence: TGTGCCAGCAGTGTGACAGGGGCTACAGATACGCAGTATTTT. This encodes CASSVTGATDTQYF.

To note about this clonotype: Sequence at one end of the junction differs from germline and may be a read error. The chain combines TRBV10-3 with TRBJ1-6, with 7 bases that match TRBD1. The CDR3 extends over 14 amino acids. Germline CDR1 ENHRY, CDR2 SYGVKD. This CDR3 reads CAISSGQENSPPHF. The CDR3 DNA follows: TGTGCCATCAGTTCTGGACAGGAGAATTCCCCCCCCCACTTT.

A word on this clonotype: A read error is possible here, since a much larger clone lies one base away. The rearrangement uses TRBV4-2 and TRBJ2-1; the match to TRBD1 covers 12 bases. Looked up from germline, CDR1 is LGHNA and CDR2 is YNFKEQ. This CDR3 is built from 16 residues. The CDR3 DNA is TGTGCCAGCAGCCCCCTGGCCGGGACAGGGGGCAATGAGCAGTCCTTC. It yields the protein CASSPLAGTGGNEQSF.

The rearrangement uses TRBV9 and TRBJ2-5, with D possibly called TRBD1 or TRBD2 (5 bases each). Germline CDR1 SGDLS, CDR2 YYNGEE. The V end lost 0 bases, the J end lost 5 bases, and 20 bases lay between the germline ends. CDR3 length equals 17 residues. CDR3 sequence reads: CASSVGGTPPGEETQYF. The CDR3 DNA is TGTGCCAGCAGCGTAGGGGGGACCCCACCCGGGGAGGAGACCCAGTACTTC.

On this clonotype itself: A much larger clonotype is one base distant, so this may be a read error. This sequence joins TRBV12-3 or TRBV12-4 and TRBJ2-1, with D hard to call. This CDR3 is built from 15 residues. The CDR3 DNA sequence: TGTGCCAGCCGTTTGGGGTTTCTCTCCTACAATGAGCAGTTCTTC. Its translation is CASRLGFLSYNEQFF.

The V and J genes are TRBV13 and TRBJ2-1; 11 bases are shared with TRBD2. The V and J ends lost 5 bases and 7 bases, in that order; junction bases with no gene match: 7. The CDR3 consists of 15 residues. CDR1 and CDR2 from the germline V gene are PRHDT and FYEKMQ (reference sequence). The CDR3 reads CASSQTSGVGNEQFF. Here the CDR3 DNA reads TGTGCCAGCAGCCAGACTAGCGGGGTTGGGAATGAGCAGTTCTTC.

This clonotype was recorded many times. The chain recombines TRBV2 with TRBJ1-2; TRBD1 aligns across 9 bases. The germline V gene encodes CDR1 SNHLY and CDR2 FYNNEI. The trim removed 3 bases at V and 1 base at J, leaving 3 bases unmatched. The CDR3 is made up of 15 amino acids. In DNA, the CDR3 is TGTGCCAGCAGTGAGAGGACAGGGGTTAACTATGGCTACACCTTC. Translated, it gives CASSERTGVNYGYTF.

The CDR3 reads CSAPTDSQEAQYF. The CDR3 DNA follows: TGCAGTGCCCCGACGGACTCCCAAGAGGCTCAGTACTTC. The chain is built from TRBV20-1 and TRBJ2-5; perhaps TRBD2 as D (5 bases). This CDR3 is built from 13 residues. Trimming took 6 bases from V and 11 from J, leaving 22 bases between them. From germline, CDR1 is DFQATT and CDR2 SNEGSKA (reference sequence).

The chain employs TRBV2 and TRBJ1-2, with unresolved D. Germline V lookup: CDR1 SNHLY, CDR2 FYNNEI. The length of the CDR3 is 15 residues. V lost 8 bases and J 5 bases, leaving 21 bases between the germline ends. This CDR3 is CASDVHPSGGYGYTF. The DNA of the CDR3 is TGTGCCAGCGACGTCCATCCATCTGGAGGGTATGGCTACACCTTC.

This chain joins TRBV15 and TRBJ2-7; TRBD1 matches 12 bases. Trimming at V came to 3 bases and at J to 1 base, leaving 19 bases not matched to a gene. The CDR3 has 21 residues. Germline V gives CDR1 LNHNV, CDR2 YYDKDF (reference sequence). Here the CDR3 DNA reads TGTGCCACCAGCAGCCAACTCTTGGGGGACAGGGGGCGGTATAGTTCCTACGAGCAGTACTTC. This codes for CATSSQLLGDRGRYSSYEQYF. The entire variable domain, with the rest obtained from reference TRBV15 and TRBJ2-7, is as follows: DAMVIQNPRYQVTQFGKPVTLSCSQTLNHNVMYWYQQKSSQAPKLLFHYYDKDFNNEADTPDNFQSRRPNTSFCFLDIRSPGLGDTAMYLCATSSQLLGDRGRYSSYEQYFGPGTRLTVT.

This clonotype was counted ten times or more. This chain connects TRBV5-6 to TRBJ2-5; 14 bases fit TRBD2. Per the germline V gene, CDR1 is SGHDT and CDR2 is YYEEEE. The CDR3 runs 16 residues. V dropped 4 bases and J dropped 5; count of bases not matched to a gene: 7. CDR3 protein: CASSARLAGGPETQYF. The CDR3 coding sequence is TGTGCCAGCAGCGCCAGACTAGCGGGGGGGCCGGAGACCCAGTACTTC.

The chain carries TRBV7-8 and TRBJ2-3; D may correspond to TRBD1 or TRBD2 (5 bases each). V was clipped by 10 bases and J by 0 bases, with 14 bases between them. Germline V lookup: CDR1 SGHVS, CDR2 FQNEAQ. This CDR3 is 14 amino acids long. The CDR3: CATSKGRSTDTQYF. The CDR3 nucleotides read TGTGCCACCTCTAAGGGACGAAGCACAGATACGCAGTATTTT.

This clonotype was counted at least ten times. This rearrangement joins TRBV7-3 to TRBJ2-1, with a weak D call TRBD1 (8 bases). V dropped 2 bases and J dropped 10 bases, with 18 bases sitting between them. CDR3 length: 15 residues. The germline CDR1 and CDR2 sequences are SGHTA and FQGTGA. In nucleotides, the CDR3 is TGTGCCAGCAGCTTATGGGGAGGGACAGGTTTGGAGCAGTTCTTC. Its protein is CASSLWGGTGLEQFF.

This clonotype was seen at least ten times. The genes are TRBV29-1 and TRBJ2-7; TRBD1 or TRBD2 may be the D gene (5 bases each). Trimming cost V 3 bases and J 0 bases, with 12 bases left between them. The germline V gene has CDR1 SQVTM and CDR2 ANQGSEA. The CDR3 runs to 14 residues. The CDR3 nucleotides read TGCAGCGTTGACCGGGGCCGGGGCTCCTACGAGCAGTACTTC. The encoded protein is CSVDRGRGSYEQYF.

As to this clonotype: A much larger clone lies a single base off, so this may be a read error. The CDR3 reads CASRLSENTEVFF. The CDR3 DNA sequence: TGTGCCAGTCGACTCAGCGAGAACACTGAAGTTTTCTTT. The rearrangement links TRBV6-1 to TRBJ1-1; D is ambiguous. Per the germline V gene, CDR1 is MNHNS and CDR2 is SASEGT. This CDR3 spans 13 amino acids.

This clonotype has a count of ten or more. The chain carries TRBV6-6 and TRBJ2-7, with 7 bases aligning to TRBD1. Per germline, CDR1 MNHNY and CDR2 SVGAGI (reference sequence). The V segment lost 2 bases and the J segment 4 bases; nucleotides outside the gene matches: 2. The CDR3 covers 13 residues. CDR3 region: CASSYDRVYEQYF. The CDR3 DNA follows: TGTGCCAGCAGTTACGACAGGGTGTACGAGCAGTACTTC.

Only a few counts were recorded for this clonotype. Just one base apart from a much larger clone, this may be a read error. The chain employs TRBV20-1 and TRBJ2-3; 11 nucleotides agree with TRBD2. The CDR3 spans 13 residues. Germline V gene lookup returns CDR1 DFQATT and CDR2 SNEGSKA (reference sequence). This chain's CDR3 is CSAGTSGTDTQCF. DNA for the CDR3: TGCAGTGCTGGGACTAGCGGAACAGATACGCAGTGTTTT.

The chain couples TRBV11-2 to TRBJ2-1; 8 positions match TRBD1. V was clipped by 5 bases and J by 6 bases; unmatched bases: 6. The CDR3 extends over 14 amino acids. From germline, CDR1 is SGHAT and CDR2 FQNNGV. The CDR3 DNA reads as TGTGCCAGCAGCCGCGACAGGGGAAGCAATGAGCAGTTCTTC. It encodes CASSRDRGSNEQFF.

The gene calls are TRBV10-3 and TRBJ1-2; D unresolved. V dropped 2 bases and J dropped 7 bases, with 14 bases sitting between them. Germline-derived CDR1 and CDR2 are ENHRY and SYGVKD. The CDR3 loop spans 14 amino acids. CDR3 sequence (DNA): TGTGCCATCAGTGAGCTGGGCAGTGTTTCTGGCTACACCTTC. Translation: CAISELGSVSGYTF.

This clonotype was observed a handful of times. Without the conserved terminal phenylalanine or tryptophan, this CDR3 likely stems from a read error. No DNA is shown, since the ends of the CDR3 on it are uncertain; the CDR3 is the one TCRdb lists. The chain has TRBV19 and TRBJ2-7; the DNA was not compared with TRBD2, the D call given in the table. Germline CDR1 and CDR2: LNHDA and SQIVND (reference sequence). The CDR3 spans 9 residues, counting both ends. Here the CDR3 reads CASSPRLAG.

This clonotype is medium-sized within its sample. The rearrangement uses TRBV2 and TRBJ2-5, with 8 bases lining up with TRBD2. The CDR3 sequence is 13 residues long. V lost 3 bases to trimming and J lost 4 bases; unmatched junction nucleotides: 1. Germline V gives CDR1 SNHLY, CDR2 FYNNEI. The CDR3 region is CASSEGLGETQYF. The CDR3 nucleotides read TGTGCCAGCAGTGAGGGACTAGGAGAGACCCAGTACTTC. The entire variable domain, with the rest obtained from reference TRBV2 and TRBJ2-5, is as follows: EPEVTQTPSHQVTQMGQEVILRCVPISNHLYFYWYRQILGQKVEFLVSFYNNEISEKSEIFDDQFSVERPDGSNFTLKIRSTKLEDSAMYFCASSEGLGETQYFGPGTRLLVL.